This T cell receptor (beta chain) was found in a study of T cells in Graves' hyperthyroidism and ophthalmopathy. Pregnant or lactating patients were excluded, as were those with uncontrolled infection or other autoimmune disease. Under 12 ml fresh peripheral blood yielded the PBMCs. Amplification of TCR beta CDR3 regions was performed using RNA transcripts as template. A set of HTBI primers served as the primers for a first-round RT-PCR of the TCR CDR3. Via MiXCR, TCRdb re-called the multiplex PCR reads, giving one row per CDR3 protein. The table shows 450,000 to 650,000 distinct CDR3 sequences, with 15% to 20% occurring only once. The material sequenced was blood. The sequence was obtained from a woman aged 18-30 years with Graves' ophthalmopathy.

The CDR3 protein is CASSPGTGWMNTEAFF. CDR3 in DNA: TGTGCCAGCAGTCCCGGGACAGGGTGGATGAACACTGAAGCTTTCTTT. The chain uses TRBV27 and TRBJ1-1; TRBD1 matches 9 bases. CDR1 and CDR2 from the germline V gene are MNHEY and SMNVEV (reference sequence). The CDR3 extends over 16 amino acids. The V and J ends lost 5 bases and 0 bases, in that order; junction bases with no gene match: 7.